This T cell receptor (beta chain) was profiled in a study of cytomegalovirus exposure and HLA in healthy donors. Findings and limits, study-wide: Listed as cytomegalovirus-associated were over 150 TCR beta chains. TCR beta V- and J-gene trimming was later associated with a missense DCLRE1C variant.

Nominally healthy donors were sampled, though unrecorded immune exposures were likely. Amplification used 60 Vbeta primers and 13 Jbeta primers. TCRdb's table, derived via immunoSEQ multiplex PCR, lists solely in-frame clones and lacks some. The data hold under 200,000 clones, with over 75% observed a single time. Note on this clone: What it binds is not known.

CDR1 is MNHEY, CDR2 SVGAGI, per germline. V lost 4 bases and J lost 0, with 10 bases in between. The CDR3 has 15 amino acids. V is TRBV6-5 and J is TRBJ1-5; D is perhaps TRBD1 (6 bases). The material sequenced was PBMCs. This clonotype originated in a woman between 50 and 59 years old in good health and CMV-seropositive. The CDR3 DNA follows: TGTGCCAGCAGTTCGGACAGAATTAGCAATCAGCCCCAGCATTTT. Translating it yields CASSSDRISNQPQHF.